Below, one TCR beta chain is given with its context. The source of the sample is a study of blood T cell repertoires in COVID-19. Measured with immunoSEQ multiplex PCR; TCRdb has only the in-frame clones, and not every one. The sample records around 300,000 clones, 85% being singletons. The CDR3 has 14 amino acids. The chain employs TRBV21-1 and TRBJ2-6; no check of the table's D call, TRBD1, against the DNA was made. TRBV21-1 is a documented pseudogene. The material sequenced was peripheral blood. This TCR was sampled from a human donor in a cohort sampled during active COVID-19. Here the CDR3 reads CARRHCSGANVLTF. In nucleotides, the CDR3 is TGTGCCAGAAGACACTGTTCTGGGGCCAACGTCCTGACTTTC.